What follows are 17 T cell receptor beta chains derived from one specimen sequenced in a study of post-analysis software for immune sequencing data. Notes on the study in general: Compared with controls, patients had more of five TRBV segments, including TRBV5-6, TRBV5-1 and TRBV20-1.

These receptors have no known antigen. Unique-molecular-identifier-tagged TCR beta cDNA libraries were used. TCRdb itself ran the PCR reads through MiXCR, one entry per CDR3 protein. The table records roughly 800,000 distinct CDR3 sequences, roughly 27% of them present only once. The material sequenced was blood. Receptor source: a girl aged 5 to 17 with multiple sclerosis.

The J gene is TRBJ1-2, the V gene TRBV20-1; 7 bases fit TRBD1. This CDR3 is built from 13 residues. CDR1 and CDR2 from the germline V gene are DFQATT and SNEGSKA (reference sequence). V lost 5 bases, J lost 8 bases, and 11 bases stayed unmatched. CDR3 DNA sequence: TGCAGTGCTTCGACAGGGATCAGAGGAGGCTACACCTTC. Translated: CSASTGIRGGYTF.

The sample holds a few counts of this clonotype. The J gene is TRBJ2-7, the V gene TRBV29-1; 8 bases are shared with TRBD1. Germline V CDR1 and CDR2: SQVTM, ANQGSEA. The CDR3 loop spans 11 amino acids. The trim removed 6 bases at V and 7 bases at J, leaving 5 bases unmatched. CDR3 sequence: CSVRTGKEQYF. Written as DNA, the CDR3 is TGCAGCGTGCGGACAGGGAAGGAGCAGTACTTC.

Regarding this clonotype: Compared with germline, one end of the junction differs, possibly owing to a read error. The chain recombines TRBV7-2 with TRBJ2-4, with D possibly matching TRBD1 (5 bases). Judging by the DNA end, TRBJ2-5 fits better; the J call may be wrong. Germline CDR1 and CDR2: SGHTA and FQGNSA. This CDR3 is built from 16 residues. The CDR3 protein is CGSSLSVMKVQGTQYF. CDR3 sequence (DNA): TGTGGCAGCAGCTTATCGGTTATGAAGGTTCAGGGGACCCAGTACTTC.

The chain links TRBV4-1 to TRBJ1-6; a weak D match, TRBD1 (6 bases). The CDR3 contains 16 residues. The germline V gene has CDR1 MGHRA and CDR2 YSYEKL. V was trimmed by 1 base and J by 9 bases, leaving 16 bases between them. CDR3 sequence reads: CASSQGTAQLSSPLHF. For the CDR3, the DNA is TGCGCCAGCAGCCAAGGGACAGCTCAACTCAGTTCACCCCTCCACTTT.

The chain carries TRBV19 and TRBJ1-6; weak D call: TRBD1 (5 bases). The CDR3 contains 13 residues. CDR1 and CDR2 from the germline V gene are LNHDA and SQIVND (reference sequence). Trimming shortened V by 5 bases and J by 11 bases, and 13 bases separated the two germline ends. The CDR3: CASSSVGGPPLHF. The DNA of the CDR3 is TGTGCCAGTAGTTCCGTCGGGGGTCCACCCCTCCACTTT.

The V and J genes are TRBV6-5 and TRBJ2-7; tentative D call: TRBD2 (6 bases). Trimming took 5 bases from V and 4 from J, leaving 18 bases between them. Looked up from germline, CDR1 is MNHEY and CDR2 is SVGAGI. This CDR3 is built from 15 residues. The CDR3 reads CASSRGSGSLYEQYF. The CDR3 nucleotides read TGTGCCAGCAGTCGGGGGTCGGGCAGTTTATACGAGCAGTACTTC.

This clonotype was detected only a few times. The gene calls are TRBV12-3 or TRBV12-4 and TRBJ1-4, with 8 bases identical to TRBD1. The V segment lost 2 bases and the J segment 0 bases; nucleotides outside the gene matches: 8. The CDR3 contains 18 residues. This CDR3 reads CASSLTRQGSATNEKLFF. CDR3 nucleotide sequence: TGTGCCAGCAGTTTAACGCGACAGGGGTCTGCAACTAATGAAAAACTGTTTTTT.

This clonotype was counted only a few times. V is TRBV18 and J is TRBJ2-6; TRBD2 matches 8 bases. With 3 bases clipped from V and 2 bases from J, the junction kept 3 bases outside the gene matches. CDR1 is KGHSH, CDR2 LQKENI, per germline. The CDR3 is 16 amino acids. The CDR3 spells CASSPAGGAGANVLTF. In DNA form, the CDR3 reads TGTGCCAGCTCACCGGCGGGAGGTGCTGGGGCCAACGTCCTGACTTTC.

V gene TRBV20-1 combines with J gene TRBJ2-1, with TRBD1 as a possible D gene (5 bases). Germline CDR1 DFQATT, CDR2 SNEGSKA (reference sequence). V lost 1 base and J lost 14, with 15 bases in between. This CDR3 has 12 residues. The CDR3: CSARAPSDTEFF. Here the CDR3 DNA reads TGCAGTGCTAGAGCTCCTTCGGACACGGAGTTCTTC.

This clonotype has only a few counts. This chain connects TRBV28 to TRBJ1-1; D is ambiguous. Trimming stripped 6 bases from V and 0 bases from J, with 14 bases between. Germline V lookup: CDR1 MDHEN, CDR2 SYDVKM. The CDR3 covers 15 residues. The CDR3 region has the DNA TGTGCCAGCAGAACTGGACCCCGGATGAACACTGAAGCTTTCTTT. Translation: CASRTGPRMNTEAFF.

The chain recombines TRBV20-1 with TRBJ2-7, with TRBD2 identical over 11 bases. Germline V gene data show CDR1 as DFQATT and CDR2 as SNEGSKA (reference sequence). V lost 6 bases to trimming and J lost 7 bases; unmatched junction nucleotides: 11. The CDR3 spans 14 residues. The CDR3 nucleotides read TGCAGTGCACACGGGACTAGCGGACTCGGGGAGCAGTACTTC. Residues: CSAHGTSGLGEQYF.

The J gene is TRBJ2-5, the V gene TRBV20-1, with D possibly matching TRBD2 (5 bases). The germline V and J ends were trimmed by 1 base and 1 base, with 10 bases remaining between them. The germline V gene encodes CDR1 DFQATT and CDR2 SNEGSKA (reference sequence). This CDR3 region has 14 residues. Here the CDR3 reads CSARGGRGQETQYF. CDR3 nucleotides: TGCAGTGCTAGAGGAGGGCGCGGCCAAGAGACCCAGTACTTC.

The V gene is TRBV5-1, the J gene TRBJ2-3; no definite D call. Per the germline V gene, CDR1 is SGHRS and CDR2 is YFSETQ. V gave up 3 bases and J gave up 2 bases, with 7 bases separating them. The CDR3 loop spans 13 amino acids. In DNA form, the CDR3 reads TGCGCCAGCAGCTCGGCACCCACAGATACGCAGTATTTT. Protein: CASSSAPTDTQYF. Using reference TRBV5-1 and TRBJ2-3 for the parts outside the CDR3, the full variable domain is KAGVTQTPRYLIKTRGQQVTLSCSPISGHRSVSWYQQTPGQGLQFLFEYFSETQRNKGNFPGRFSGRQFSNSRSEMNVSTLELGDSALYLCASSSAPTDTQYFGPGTRLTVL.

This clonotype came up a few times. The rearrangement joins TRBV5-1 to TRBJ2-5, with TRBD2 identical over 7 bases. The CDR3 loop spans 15 amino acids. Germline CDR1 reads SGHRS; CDR2 reads YFSETQ. Unmatched junction bases numbered 6, after V lost 0 bases and J lost 4 bases. CDR3 bases: TGCGCCAGCAGCTTGGAGGGAGGGTTACCAGAGACCCAGTACTTC. Translation gives CASSLEGGLPETQYF. The full variable domain, completed using reference TRBV5-1 and TRBJ2-5, is KAGVTQTPRYLIKTRGQQVTLSCSPISGHRSVSWYQQTPGQGLQFLFEYFSETQRNKGNFPGRFSGRQFSNSRSEMNVSTLELGDSALYLCASSLEGGLPETQYFGPGTRLLVL.

This chain connects TRBV9 to TRBJ2-3; D not resolved. The germline V and J ends were trimmed by 4 bases and 0 bases, with 12 bases remaining between them. Germline V gives CDR1 SGDLS, CDR2 YYNGEE. The CDR3 length is 15 residues. CDR3 region: CASSSRIVSTDTQYF. Here the CDR3 DNA reads TGTGCCAGCAGCTCCCGCATAGTAAGCACAGATACGCAGTATTTT.

A few counts support this clonotype. CDR3 sequence reads: CASSLYRANSPLHF. CDR3 in DNA: TGTGCCAGCAGTTTATACAGGGCTAATTCACCCCTCCACTTT. The V call is TRBV27, the J call TRBJ1-6; perhaps TRBD1 as D (6 bases). Trimming removed 1 base at V and 6 bases at J, with 7 bases between. The CDR3 runs to 14 residues. Germline loops: CDR1 MNHEY, CDR2 SMNVEV (reference sequence).

A word on this clonotype: A single base separates this from a much larger clone, so it may be a read error. The chain employs TRBV7-2 and TRBJ2-3; 9 nucleotides align to TRBD2. Trimming removed 7 bases from V and 3 bases from J; junction bases left unmatched: 8. The CDR3 is 15 residues long. Germline V gene sequence: CDR1 SGHTA, CDR2 FQGNSA. The CDR3, as DNA: TGTGCCAGCAAGCTCGCGGGGGGGGAAACAGATACGCAGTATTTT. It encodes CASKLAGGETDTQYF.